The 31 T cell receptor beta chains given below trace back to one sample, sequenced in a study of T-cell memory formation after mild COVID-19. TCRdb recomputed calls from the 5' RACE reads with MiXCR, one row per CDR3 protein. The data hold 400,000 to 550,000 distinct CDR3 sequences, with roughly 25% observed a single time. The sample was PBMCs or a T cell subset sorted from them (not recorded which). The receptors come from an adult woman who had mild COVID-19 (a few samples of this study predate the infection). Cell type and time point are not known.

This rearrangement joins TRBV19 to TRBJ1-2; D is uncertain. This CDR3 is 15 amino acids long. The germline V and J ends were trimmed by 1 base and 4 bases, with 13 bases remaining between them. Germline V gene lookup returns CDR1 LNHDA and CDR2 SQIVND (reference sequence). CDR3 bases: TGTGCCAGTAGTATAGTGGCAGGATCCGTCTATGGCTACACCTTC. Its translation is CASSIVAGSVYGYTF.

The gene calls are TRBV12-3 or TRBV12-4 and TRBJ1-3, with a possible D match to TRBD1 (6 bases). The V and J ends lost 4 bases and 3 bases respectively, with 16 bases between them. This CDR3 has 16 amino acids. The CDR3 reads CASSSVGRGGGNTIYF. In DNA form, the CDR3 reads TGTGCCAGCAGTTCGGTTGGCAGGGGCGGTGGAAACACCATATATTTT.

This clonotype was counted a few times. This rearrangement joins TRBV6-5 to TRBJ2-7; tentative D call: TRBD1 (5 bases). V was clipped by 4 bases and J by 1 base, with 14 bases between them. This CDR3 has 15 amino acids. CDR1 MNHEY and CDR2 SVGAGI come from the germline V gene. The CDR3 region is CASSSAGDRSYEQYF. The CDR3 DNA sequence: TGTGCCAGCAGTTCTGCAGGAGACAGATCCTACGAGCAGTACTTC.

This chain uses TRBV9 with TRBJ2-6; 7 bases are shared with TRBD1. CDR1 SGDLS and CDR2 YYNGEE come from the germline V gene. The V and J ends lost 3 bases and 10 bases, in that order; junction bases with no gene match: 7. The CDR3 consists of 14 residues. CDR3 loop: CASSGATGMNVLTF. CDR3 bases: TGTGCCAGCAGCGGGGCGACAGGGATGAACGTCCTGACTTTC.

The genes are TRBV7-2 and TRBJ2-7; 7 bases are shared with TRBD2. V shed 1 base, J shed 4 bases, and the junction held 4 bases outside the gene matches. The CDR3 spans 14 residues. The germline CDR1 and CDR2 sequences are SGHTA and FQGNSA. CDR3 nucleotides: TGTGCCAGCAGCTTAGTGAGCGGGGTATACGAGCAGTACTTC. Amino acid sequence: CASSLVSGVYEQYF.

CDR3 bases: TGTGCCAGCAGCGAGCAGGGGACTGAGCAGTTCTTC. It encodes CASSEQGTEQFF. The chain joins TRBV5-5 to TRBJ2-1, with a weak D call TRBD1 (6 bases). V lost 4 bases and J lost 9, with 11 bases in between. CDR1 and CDR2 (germline): SGHKS, YYEKEE (reference sequence). This CDR3 is built from 12 residues.

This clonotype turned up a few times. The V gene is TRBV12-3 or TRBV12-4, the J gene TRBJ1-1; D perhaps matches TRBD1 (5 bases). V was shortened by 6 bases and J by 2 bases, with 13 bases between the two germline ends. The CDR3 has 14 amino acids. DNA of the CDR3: TGTGCCAGCAGCCGCGGACAACCCAACACTGAAGCTTTCTTT. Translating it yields CASSRGQPNTEAFF.

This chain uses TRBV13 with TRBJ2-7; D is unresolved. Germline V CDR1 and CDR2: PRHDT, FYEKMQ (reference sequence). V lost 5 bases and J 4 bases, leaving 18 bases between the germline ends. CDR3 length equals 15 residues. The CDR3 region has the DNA TGTGCCAGCAGCCCCTATGTGGGCCAACCATACGAGCAGTACTTC. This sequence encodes CASSPYVGQPYEQYF.

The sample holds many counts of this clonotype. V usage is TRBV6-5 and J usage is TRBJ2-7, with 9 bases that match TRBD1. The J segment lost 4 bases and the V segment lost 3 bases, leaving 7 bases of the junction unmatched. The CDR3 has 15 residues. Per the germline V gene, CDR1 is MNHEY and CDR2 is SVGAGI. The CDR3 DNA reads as TGTGCCAGCAGTTATTGGACAGGGGCTAGATACGAGCAGTACTTC. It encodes CASSYWTGARYEQYF.

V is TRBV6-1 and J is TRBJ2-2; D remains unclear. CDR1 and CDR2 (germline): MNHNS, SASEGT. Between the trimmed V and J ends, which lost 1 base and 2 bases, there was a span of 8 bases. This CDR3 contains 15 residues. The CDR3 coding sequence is TGTGCCAGCAGTGAAGTTACAGAAAACACCGGGGAGCTGTTTTTT. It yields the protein CASSEVTENTGELFF.

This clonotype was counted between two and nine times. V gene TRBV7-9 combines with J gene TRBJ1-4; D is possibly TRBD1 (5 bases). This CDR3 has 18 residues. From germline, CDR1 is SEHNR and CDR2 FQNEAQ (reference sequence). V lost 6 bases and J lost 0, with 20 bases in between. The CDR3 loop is CASSSITGTVATNEKLFF. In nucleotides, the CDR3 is TGTGCCAGCAGTTCGATCACCGGGACGGTTGCAACTAATGAAAAACTGTTTTTT.

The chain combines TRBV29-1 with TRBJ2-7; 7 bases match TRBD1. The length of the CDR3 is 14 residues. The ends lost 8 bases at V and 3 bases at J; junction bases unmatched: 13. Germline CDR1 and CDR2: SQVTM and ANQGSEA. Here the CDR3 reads CSFKPGQRFYEQYF. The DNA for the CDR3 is TGCAGCTTTAAACCGGGACAGAGATTCTACGAGCAGTACTTC.

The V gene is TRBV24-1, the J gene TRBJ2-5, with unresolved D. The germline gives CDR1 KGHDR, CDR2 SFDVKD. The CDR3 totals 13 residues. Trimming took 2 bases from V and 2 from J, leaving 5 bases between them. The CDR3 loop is CATSDSPQETQYF. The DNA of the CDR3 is TGTGCCACCAGTGATTCTCCGCAAGAGACCCAGTACTTC.

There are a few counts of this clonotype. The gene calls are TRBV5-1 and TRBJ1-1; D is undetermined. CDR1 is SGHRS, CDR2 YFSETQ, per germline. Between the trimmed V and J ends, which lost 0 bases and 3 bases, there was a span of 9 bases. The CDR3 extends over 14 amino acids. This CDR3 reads CASSLGLRDTEAFF. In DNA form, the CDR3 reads TGCGCCAGCAGCTTGGGACTCCGGGACACTGAAGCTTTCTTT.

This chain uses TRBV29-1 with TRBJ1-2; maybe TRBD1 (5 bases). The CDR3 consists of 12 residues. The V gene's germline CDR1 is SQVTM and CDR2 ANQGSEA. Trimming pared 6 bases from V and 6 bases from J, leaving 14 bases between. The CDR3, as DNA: TGCAGCGTAAGCGGGACGGAAGATGGCTACACCTTC. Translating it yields CSVSGTEDGYTF.

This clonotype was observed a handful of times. DNA of the CDR3: TGTGCCACCAGTGATCCGGCACTAGCCACCTACGAGCAGTACTTC. Its protein product is CATSDPALATYEQYF. The chain recombines TRBV24-1 with TRBJ2-7, with a tentative D call TRBD2 (6 bases). Germline V CDR1 and CDR2: KGHDR, SFDVKD. The V and J ends lost 3 bases and 2 bases respectively, with 13 bases between them. The CDR3 spans 15 residues.

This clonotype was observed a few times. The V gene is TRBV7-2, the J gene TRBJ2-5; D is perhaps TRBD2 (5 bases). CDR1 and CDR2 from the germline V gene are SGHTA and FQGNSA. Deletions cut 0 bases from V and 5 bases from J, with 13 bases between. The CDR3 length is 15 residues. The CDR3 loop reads CASSLAGVGYETQYF. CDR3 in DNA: TGTGCCAGCAGCTTAGCCGGGGTAGGATATGAGACCCAGTACTTC.

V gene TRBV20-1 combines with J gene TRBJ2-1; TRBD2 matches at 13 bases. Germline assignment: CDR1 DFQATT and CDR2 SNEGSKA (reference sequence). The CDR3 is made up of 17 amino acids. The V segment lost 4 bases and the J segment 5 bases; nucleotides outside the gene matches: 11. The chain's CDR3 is CSATTSGGPRPHNEQFF. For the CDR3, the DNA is TGCAGTGCTACGACTAGCGGGGGGCCCAGACCCCACAATGAGCAGTTCTTC.

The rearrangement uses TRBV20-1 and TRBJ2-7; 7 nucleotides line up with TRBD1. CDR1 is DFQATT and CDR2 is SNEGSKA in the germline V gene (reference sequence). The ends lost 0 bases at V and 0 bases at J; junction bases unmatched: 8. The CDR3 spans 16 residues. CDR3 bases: TGCAGTGCTAGAGACCGACAGGGTACCCTCTCCTACGAGCAGTACTTC. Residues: CSARDRQGTLSYEQYF.

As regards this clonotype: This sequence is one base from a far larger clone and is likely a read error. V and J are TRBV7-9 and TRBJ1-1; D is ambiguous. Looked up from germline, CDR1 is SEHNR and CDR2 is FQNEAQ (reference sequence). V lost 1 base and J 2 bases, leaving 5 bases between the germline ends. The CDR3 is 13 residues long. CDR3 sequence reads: CASSLGHNTEAFF. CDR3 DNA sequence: TGTGCCAGCAGCTTAGGACATAACACTGAAGCTTTCTTT.

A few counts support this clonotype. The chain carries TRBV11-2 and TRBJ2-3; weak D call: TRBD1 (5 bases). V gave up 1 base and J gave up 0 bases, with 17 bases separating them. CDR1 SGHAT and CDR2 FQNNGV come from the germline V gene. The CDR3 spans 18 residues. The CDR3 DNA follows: TGTGCCAGCAGCTTAGGGGGTCTTGGGGCCCCTAGCACAGATACGCAGTATTTT. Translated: CASSLGGLGAPSTDTQYF.

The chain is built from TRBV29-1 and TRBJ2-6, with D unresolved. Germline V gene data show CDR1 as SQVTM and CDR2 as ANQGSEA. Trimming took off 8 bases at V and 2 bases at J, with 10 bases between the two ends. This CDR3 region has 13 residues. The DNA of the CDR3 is TGCAGCTGTTTTGGGACTGGGGCCAACGTCCTGACTTTC. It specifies CSCFGTGANVLTF.

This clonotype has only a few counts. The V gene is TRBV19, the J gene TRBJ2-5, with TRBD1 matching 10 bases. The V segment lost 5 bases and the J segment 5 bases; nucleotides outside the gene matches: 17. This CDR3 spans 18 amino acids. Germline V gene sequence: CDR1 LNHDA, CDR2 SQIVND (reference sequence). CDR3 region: CASSHDRGRTFAPETQYF. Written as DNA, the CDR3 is TGTGCCAGTAGTCACGACAGGGGGCGAACCTTCGCACCGGAGACCCAGTACTTC. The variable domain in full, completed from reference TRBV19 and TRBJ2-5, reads DGGITQSPKYLFRKEGQNVTLSCEQNLNHDAMYWYRQDPGQGLRLIYYSQIVNDFQKGDIAEGYSVSREKKESFPLTVTSAQKNPTAFYLCASSHDRGRTFAPETQYFGPGTRLLVL.

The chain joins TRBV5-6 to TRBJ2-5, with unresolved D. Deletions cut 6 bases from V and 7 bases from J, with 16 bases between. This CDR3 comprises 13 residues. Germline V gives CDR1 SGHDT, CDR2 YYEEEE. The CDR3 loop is CASNFRVGGTQYF. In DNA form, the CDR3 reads TGTGCCAGCAACTTCCGTGTTGGTGGGACCCAGTACTTC.

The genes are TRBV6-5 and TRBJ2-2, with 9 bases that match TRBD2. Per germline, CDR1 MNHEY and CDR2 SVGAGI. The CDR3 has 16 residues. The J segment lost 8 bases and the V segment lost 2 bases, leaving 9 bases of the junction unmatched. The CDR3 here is CASSYAASGVLGELFF. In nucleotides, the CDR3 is TGTGCCAGCAGTTACGCTGCTAGCGGGGTCCTAGGGGAGCTGTTTTTT.

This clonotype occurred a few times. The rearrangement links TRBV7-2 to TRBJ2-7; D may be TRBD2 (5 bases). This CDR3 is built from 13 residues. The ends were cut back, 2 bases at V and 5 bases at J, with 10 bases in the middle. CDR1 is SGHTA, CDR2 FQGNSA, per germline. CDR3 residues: CASSLPGSHEQYF. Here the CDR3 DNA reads TGTGCCAGCAGCTTACCGGGGAGCCACGAGCAGTACTTC.

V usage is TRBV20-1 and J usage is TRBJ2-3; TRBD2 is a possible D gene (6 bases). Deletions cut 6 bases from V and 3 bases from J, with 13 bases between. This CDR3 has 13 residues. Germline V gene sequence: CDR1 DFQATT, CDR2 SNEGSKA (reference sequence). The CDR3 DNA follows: TGCAGTGCACCGTGGGGAGGTACAGATACGCAGTATTTT. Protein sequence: CSAPWGGTDTQYF.

The CDR3 bases are TGTGCCAGCAGTTTGGGGACTAGCGGGGGGCCCGGGTCAGATACGCAGTATTTT. Translating gives CASSLGTSGGPGSDTQYF. The chain joins TRBV12-3 or TRBV12-4 to TRBJ2-3; TRBD2 matches at 15 bases. Trimming at V came to 3 bases and at J to 4 bases, leaving 8 bases not matched to a gene. The CDR3 covers 18 residues.

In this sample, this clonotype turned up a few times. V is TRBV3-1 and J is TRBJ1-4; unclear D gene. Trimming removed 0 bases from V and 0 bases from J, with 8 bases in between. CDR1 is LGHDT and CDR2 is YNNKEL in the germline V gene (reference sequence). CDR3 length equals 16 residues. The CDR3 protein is CASSQEDEATNEKLFF. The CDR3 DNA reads TGTGCCAGCAGCCAAGAAGACGAAGCAACTAATGAAAAACTGTTTTTT.

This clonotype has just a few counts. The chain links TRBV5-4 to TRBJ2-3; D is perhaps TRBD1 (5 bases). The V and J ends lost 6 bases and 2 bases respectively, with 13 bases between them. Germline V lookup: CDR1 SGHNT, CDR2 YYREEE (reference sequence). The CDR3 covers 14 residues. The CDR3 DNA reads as TGTGCCAGCACCCCACCGACAGTCACAGATACGCAGTATTTT. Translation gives CASTPPTVTDTQYF.

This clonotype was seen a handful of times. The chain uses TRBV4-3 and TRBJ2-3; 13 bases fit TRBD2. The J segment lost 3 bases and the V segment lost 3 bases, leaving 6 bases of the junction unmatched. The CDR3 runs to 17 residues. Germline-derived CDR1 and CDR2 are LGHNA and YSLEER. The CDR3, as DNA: TGCGCCAGCAGCCAGACCTTACTAGCGGGAGGGACAGATACGCAGTATTTT. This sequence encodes CASSQTLLAGGTDTQYF.